This T cell receptor (beta chain) emerged from a study of cytomegalovirus exposure and HLA in healthy donors. The overall study: Across 350 to 500 genotyped donors, about 81% landed in the Caucasian-associated ancestry cluster. Study-level findings and limits: Cytomegalovirus association was listed for about 150 TCR beta chains. A missense DCLRE1C variant was associated with V- and J-gene trimming of TCR beta chains in a later analysis, and an independent cohort replicated the association.

CDR3 length: 16 residues. Germline-derived CDR1 and CDR2 are MDHEN and SYDVKM. The junction had 7 bases not matched to a gene; V was cut back by 6 bases and J by 0 bases. In the PCR, 60 Vbeta and 13 Jbeta primers were used. Repertoires were generated with immunoSEQ multiplex PCR, while TCRdb's copy carries only in-frame clones and drops some. Of 130,000 to 150,000 clones listed, about 80% are singletons. As for this clone: Its antigen remains unidentified. This CDR3 is also generated by other DNA sequences in the sample.

Among the donors, all were healthy bone marrow donors. The source material was PBMCs. The TCR sequence derives from a man aged 40-55 years in good health and CMV-seronegative. J is TRBJ2-7 and V is TRBV28, with TRBD1 matching 11 bases. DNA for the CDR3: TGTGCCAGCAGACCCGCAGGGACAGGGGGCTCCTACGAGCAGTACTTC. Protein: CASRPAGTGGSYEQYF.